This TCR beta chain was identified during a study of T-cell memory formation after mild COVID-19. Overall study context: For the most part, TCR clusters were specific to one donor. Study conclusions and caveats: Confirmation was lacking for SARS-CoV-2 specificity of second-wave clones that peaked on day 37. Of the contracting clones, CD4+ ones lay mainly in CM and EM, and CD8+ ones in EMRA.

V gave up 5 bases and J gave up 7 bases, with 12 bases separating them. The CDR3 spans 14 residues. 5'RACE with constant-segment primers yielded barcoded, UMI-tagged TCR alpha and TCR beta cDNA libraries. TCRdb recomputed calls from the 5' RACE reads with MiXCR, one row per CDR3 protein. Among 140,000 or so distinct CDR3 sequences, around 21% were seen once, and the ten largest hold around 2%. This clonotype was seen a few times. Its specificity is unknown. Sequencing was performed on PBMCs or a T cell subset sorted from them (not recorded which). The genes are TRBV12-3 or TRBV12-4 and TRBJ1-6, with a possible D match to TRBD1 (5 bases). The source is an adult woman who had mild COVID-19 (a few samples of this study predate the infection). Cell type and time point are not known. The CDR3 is CASSNRGGNSPLHF. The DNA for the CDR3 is TGTGCCAGCAGTAACCGGGGGGGGAATTCACCCCTCCACTTT.